These T cell receptor beta chains were read from a single sample in a study of blood T cell repertoires in COVID-19. Libraries were prepared by immunoSEQ multiplex PCR; TCRdb keeps only in-frame clonotypes and omits some of them. The sample includes about 180,000 clones, roughly 88% of them seen just once. The sequenced sample consisted of peripheral blood. Receptors were obtained from a human donor with active or convalescent COVID-19. The donor label of this sample is uncertain. Each CDR3 is given with its conserved first and last residue. Each record gives: J gene, D gene, clone size, V gene, CDR3 DNA, CDR3 protein. The D gene is left open where the match is weak. Rows may omit the clone size; those that give it use once, few, many or a size class.

TRBJ2-1	TRBD1	once	TRBV7-2	TGTGCCAGCAGCTTATCAGCAGGGGGAGCATACAATGAGCAGTTCTTC	CASSLSAGGAYNEQFF
TRBJ1-1	TRBD1	-	TRBV7-9	TGTGCCAGCAGCGGGTGGACAGGGGCTGAAGCTTTCTTT	CASSGWTGAEAFF
TRBJ2-7	TRBD1	-	TRBV2	TGTGCCAGCAGGGCTGGGACAGGGGACTACGAGCAGTACTTC	CASRAGTGDYEQYF
TRBJ2-7	TRBD2	-	TRBV3-1/TRBV3-2	TGTGCCAGCAGCGAACGGGGGGAGACCTACGAGCAGTACTTC	CASSERGETYEQYF
TRBJ2-1	-	-	TRBV7-3	TGTGCCAGCAGGCCACGCGGGGACTCATCCTACAATGAGCAGTTCTTC	CASRPRGDSSYNEQFF
TRBJ1-5	-	few	TRBV11-2	TGTGCCAGCAGCCTGTATTCGGATCAGCCCCAGCATTTT	CASSLYSDQPQHF
TRBJ2-7	-	-	TRBV28	TGTGCCAGCAGACCCCCTGTAGGACAGCCTACGCAGCAGTACTTC	CASRPPVGQPTQQYF
TRBJ1-2	-	-	TRBV28	TGTGCCAGCAGAGGAGGGTCTAACTATGGCTACACCTTC	CASRGGSNYGYTF
TRBJ2-3	-	-	TRBV9	TGTGCCAGCAGCGTAGTCGAACGAGCCAATACGCAGTATTTT	CASSVVERANTQYF
TRBJ2-7	-	-	TRBV6-1	TGTGCCAGCAGTGAATGGAGAGACTACGAGCAGTACTTC	CASSEWRDYEQYF
TRBJ2-1	-	-	TRBV4-1	TGCGCCAGCAGCCAAGCGGGACTCTACAATGAGCAGTTCTTC	CASSQAGLYNEQFF
TRBJ2-1	-	-	TRBV9	TGTGCCAGCAGCGTAGACAGGAATGAGCAGTTCTTC	CASSVDRNEQFF
TRBJ2-5	TRBD2	once	TRBV29-1	TGCAGCGTCCTGACTAGCGGGGGCTTAGAGACCCAGTACTTC	CSVLTSGGLETQYF
TRBJ2-1	-	few	TRBV5-1	TGCGCCAGCAGCTTGGGCCTGAGCAATGAGCAGTTCTTC	CASSLGLSNEQFF
TRBJ1-2	TRBD1	few	TRBV10-3	TGTGCCATCAGTGCTCTACAGGGGGCATTGGACTATGGCTACACCTTC	CAISALQGALDYGYTF
TRBJ1-1	TRBD1	-	TRBV19	TGTGCCAGTAGTATAGGTAGTCGGACAGGGAAAGCTTTCTTT	CASSIGSRTGKAFF
TRBJ1-2	-	-	TRBV30	TGTGCCTGGAGCTGGGGCTCGGGGGGTGGCTACACCTTC	CAWSWGSGGGYTF
TRBJ1-5	TRBD1	-	TRBV3-1/TRBV3-2	TGTGCCAGCAGCCCGGACAGGAGCAGCCAGCCCCAGCATTTT	CASSPDRSSQPQHF
TRBJ1-4	-	-	TRBV3-1/TRBV3-2	TGTGCCAGCAGCCCCTTTAGTGAAAAACTGTTTTTT	CASSPFSEKLFF
TRBJ1-1	-	-	TRBV15	TGTGCCACCACAAACAGGGAGAACACTGAAGCTTTCTTT	CATTNRENTEAFF
TRBJ2-6	TRBD1	few	TRBV30	TGTGCCTGGAGTGGGGCAGGGGGAACAGGGGCCAACGTCCTGACTTTC	CAWSGAGGTGANVLTF
TRBJ1-5	TRBD1	-	TRBV19	TGTGCCAGTAGTAGGGAGGGACAGGGTAGAAATCAGCCCCAGCATTTT	CASSREGQGRNQPQHF
TRBJ2-7	TRBD2	-	TRBV28	TGTGCCAGCAATCTAGCGGGGGGAACCTACGAGCAGTACTTC	CASNLAGGTYEQYF
TRBJ2-3	TRBD2	-	TRBV2	TGTGCCAGCATCCTAGCGGGAGGGACAGATACGCAGTATTTT	CASILAGGTDTQYF
TRBJ2-1	TRBD2	few	TRBV9	TGTGCCAGCAGCGCCTTTAGCGGGAGGGCCAATGAGCAGTTCTTC	CASSAFSGRANEQFF
TRBJ1-3	-	-	TRBV3-1/TRBV3-2	TGTGCCAGCAGCCCACTAGTCACAGCGGGAAACACCATATATTTT	CASSPLVTAGNTIYF
TRBJ2-3	-	-	TRBV6-5	TGTGCCACCAAACATGGAGCGAGGCGTACAGATACGCAGTATTTT	CATKHGARRTDTQYF
TRBJ2-3	TRBD2	-	TRBV5-1	TGCGCCAGCGCGACTAGCGGGCGCACAGATACGCAGTATTTT	CASATSGRTDTQYF
TRBJ1-5	-	-	TRBV5-4	TGTGCCAGCAGCATTGACAGTAGCAATCAGCCCCAGCATTTT	CASSIDSSNQPQHF
TRBJ2-1	TRBD2	-	TRBV19	TGTGCCAGTAAGGGGCGGGGGAGCTCCTACAATGAGCAGTTCTTC	CASKGRGSSYNEQFF
TRBJ2-6	-	-	TRBV28	TGTGCCAGCAGTTTCGGTAATTCGCTTGCTGGGGCCAACGTCCTGACTTTC	CASSFGNSLAGANVLTF
TRBJ1-2	TRBD1	-	TRBV7-9	TGTGCCAGCAGCTTTAGGGGGCTAGATTATGGCTACACCTTC	CASSFRGLDYGYTF
TRBJ2-7	TRBD1	-	TRBV6-5	TGTGCCAGCAAGGGCCAGGGGGTTTATTACGAGCAGTACTTC	CASKGQGVYYEQYF
TRBJ1-2	-	-	TRBV28	TGTGCCAGCAGGGGGGACCCGGGACTAAACTATGGCTACACCTTC	CASRGDPGLNYGYTF
TRBJ1-1	-	-	TRBV12-3/TRBV12-4	TGTGCCAGCAGGTTACAGGGTGGTGAAGCTTTCTTT	CASRLQGGEAFF
TRBJ1-2	-	-	TRBV9	TGTGCCAGCAGCGGGGGGCGTGGCTACACCTTC	CASSGGRGYTF
TRBJ2-1	-	-	TRBV6-6	TGTGCCAGCAGTTACTCTGGCCAGGAGGCAAATGAGCAGTTCTTC	CASSYSGQEANEQFF
TRBJ2-1	-	-	TRBV6-4	TGTGCCAGCAGTGAAGAGGGAAGCTCCTACAATGAGCAGTTCTTC	CASSEEGSSYNEQFF
TRBJ2-5	-	-	TRBV7-2	TGTGCCAGCAGCTTACGCCGGGGGGCAGAGACCCAGTACTTC	CASSLRRGAETQYF
TRBJ2-1	TRBD2	-	TRBV4-1	TGCGCCAGCAGCCAAGCGGGGGGCTCCTACAATGAGCAGTTCTTC	CASSQAGGSYNEQFF
TRBJ1-5	TRBD1	-	TRBV18	TGTGCCAGCTCAATTCGACAGGGACAGCCCCAGCATTTT	CASSIRQGQPQHF
TRBJ2-3	TRBD2	-	TRBV9	TGTGCCAGCAGCATTCTAGCGGGGGTTCGCGATACGCAGTATTTT	CASSILAGVRDTQYF
TRBJ2-1	TRBD2	-	TRBV15	TGTGCCACCAGCAGAGGTTACGGGGGGGCCTACAATGAGCAGTTCTTC	CATSRGYGGAYNEQFF
TRBJ2-1	TRBD2	-	TRBV9	TGTGCCAGCAGCGGATCTAGCGGGGGGGCATATGAGCAGTTCTTC	CASSGSSGGAYEQFF